A single sample gave rise to the 17 T cell receptor beta chains below, sequenced in a study of blood T cell repertoires in COVID-19. Produced via immunoSEQ multiplex PCR; TCRdb's table is partial and in-frame only. The table includes fewer than 300,000 clones, 65% to 90% detected once. Sequencing used peripheral blood. Source of these receptors: a human donor in a cohort sampled during active COVID-19.

This clone was picked up a small number of times. The CDR3 DNA follows: TGTGCCAGCAGCCCGCGTCGGCAGGGGACCACTGAAGCTTTCTTT. This codes for CASSPRRQGTTEAFF. This rearrangement joins TRBV7-2 to TRBJ1-1, with D possibly matching TRBD1 (6 bases). The CDR3 has 15 amino acids. The germline V and J ends were trimmed by 5 bases and 4 bases, with 17 bases remaining between them. Germline CDR1 reads SGHTA; CDR2 reads FQGNSA.

V gene TRBV7-2 combines with J gene TRBJ2-2; 15 bases map to TRBD2. Per germline, CDR1 SGHTA and CDR2 FQGNSA. This CDR3 is 17 amino acids long. J lost 7 bases, V lost 5 bases, and 8 bases had no gene match. CDR3 protein: CASSEGLAGGSDGELFF. The DNA for the CDR3 is TGTGCCAGCAGCGAAGGACTAGCGGGAGGGTCGGACGGGGAGCTGTTTTTT.

As DNA, the CDR3 is TGTGCCAGCAGTTACAGTGGTAGCGGGACCCCCAATGAGCAGTTCTTC. This sequence encodes CASSYSGSGTPNEQFF. The rearrangement uses TRBV6-5 and TRBJ2-1; 8 nucleotides align to TRBD2. Germline V lookup: CDR1 MNHEY, CDR2 SVGAGI. V lost 2 bases and J lost 6; bases outside the gene matches: 9. This CDR3 spans 16 amino acids.

The chain combines TRBV6-5 with TRBJ1-5; D call uncertain. Trimming pared 7 bases from V and 7 bases from J, leaving 14 bases between. The CDR3 runs 13 residues. Looked up from germline, CDR1 is MNHEY and CDR2 is SVGAGI. The chain's CDR3 is CASTPTTGQPQHF. DNA for the CDR3: TGTGCCAGCACCCCCACAACGGGACAGCCCCAGCATTTT.

The table lists this clone with a few counts. J is TRBJ2-7 and V is TRBV3-1 (or the pseudogene TRBV3-2), with 8 bases that match TRBD2. The J segment lost 1 base and the V segment lost 4 bases, leaving 6 bases of the junction unmatched. The CDR3 is made up of 15 amino acids. CDR1 is LGHDT, CDR2 YNNKEL, per germline (reference sequence). The CDR3 nucleotides are TGTGCCAGCAGCCCATTAGCGGGACTTTCCTACGAGCAGTACTTC. As protein: CASSPLAGLSYEQYF.

Only a few counts were recorded for this clone. The DNA of the CDR3 is TGTGCCAGCTCACGGACAGGGGGCGAAGAGACCCAGTACTTC. Protein sequence: CASSRTGGEETQYF. The J gene is TRBJ2-5, the V gene TRBV18; 11 bases align to TRBD1. This CDR3 has 14 residues. CDR1 is KGHSH, CDR2 LQKENI, per germline. V trimming: 4 bases; J trimming: 3 bases; junction bases outside the gene matches: 1. The full variable domain, rest sourced from reference TRBV18 and TRBJ2-5, is NAGVMQNPRHLVRRRGQEARLRCSPMKGHSHVYWYRQLPEEGLKFMVYLQKENIIDESGMPKERFSAEFPKEGPSILRIQQVVRGDSAAYFCASSRTGGEETQYFGPGTRLLVL.

The chain couples TRBV6-1 to TRBJ2-1, with 8 bases identical to TRBD2. The CDR3 contains 17 residues. Germline V gene data show CDR1 as MNHNS and CDR2 as SASEGT. With V trimmed by 2 bases and J by 1 base, 7 bases remained unmatched. In nucleotides, the CDR3 is TGTGCCAGCAGTGAATCGATAAGCGGGGGTTCCTACAATGAGCAGTTCTTC. Its translation: CASSESISGGSYNEQFF.

In its sample, this clone was seen a few times. The genes are TRBV7-9 and TRBJ1-1; D might be TRBD1 (6 bases). The V gene's germline CDR1 is SEHNR and CDR2 FQNEAQ (reference sequence). The CDR3 is 15 residues long. Trimming stripped 5 bases from V and 1 base from J, with 14 bases between. The DNA for the CDR3 is TGTGCCAGCAGCGCACAGGGAACCGGGAACACTGAAGCTTTCTTT. This codes for CASSAQGTGNTEAFF. The full variable domain, rest sourced from reference TRBV7-9 and TRBJ1-1, is DTGVSQNPRHKITKRGQNVTFRCDPISEHNRLYWYRQTLGQGPEFLTYFQNEAQLEKSRLLSDRFSAERPKGSFSTLEIQRTEQGDSAMYLCASSAQGTGNTEAFFGQGTRLTVV.

This chain uses TRBV7-9 with TRBJ1-2; TRBD1 might be the D (5 bases). V was trimmed by 3 bases and J by 4 bases, leaving 12 bases between them. This CDR3 contains 14 residues. The germline gives CDR1 SEHNR, CDR2 FQNEAQ (reference sequence). The CDR3 loop reads CASSFVQAAYGYTF. CDR3 bases: TGTGCCAGCAGCTTTGTACAGGCCGCCTATGGCTACACCTTC.

V and J are TRBV24-1 and TRBJ2-3; 7 nucleotides agree with TRBD1. The germline CDR1 and CDR2 sequences are KGHDR and SFDVKD. The CDR3 is 15 residues long. The ends lost 3 bases at V and 4 bases at J; junction bases unmatched: 6. Here the CDR3 reads CATSDPGQDPDTQYF. As DNA, the CDR3 is TGTGCCACCAGTGATCCAGGACAGGATCCAGATACGCAGTATTTT.

This clone was observed once. The chain joins TRBV28 to TRBJ2-7; the match to TRBD1 covers 9 bases. V trimming: 4 bases; J trimming: 6 bases; junction bases outside the gene matches: 10. In germline, CDR1 is MDHEN, CDR2 SYDVKM. The CDR3 is 15 amino acids. CDR3 loop: CASSSTGTGNVEQYF. In DNA, the CDR3 is TGTGCCAGCAGTTCGACAGGGACAGGGAATGTCGAGCAGTACTTC. The full variable domain, with the rest looked up from reference TRBV28 and TRBJ2-7, is DVKVTQSSRYLVKRTGEKVFLECVQDMDHENMFWYRQDPGLGLRLIYFSYDVKMKEKGDIPEGYSVSREKKERFSLILESASTNQTSMYLCASSSTGTGNVEQYFGPGTRLTVT.

This chain uses TRBV28 with TRBJ1-2; TRBD1 aligns across 11 bases. The ends lost 3 bases at V and 6 bases at J; junction bases unmatched: 6. This CDR3 spans 15 amino acids. Per the germline V gene, CDR1 is MDHEN and CDR2 is SYDVKM. The CDR3 region has the DNA TGTGCCAGCAGTTTCGGGGACAGGGGGTTGAATGGCTACACCTTC. Encoded protein: CASSFGDRGLNGYTF.

The V call is TRBV12-3 or TRBV12-4, the J call TRBJ1-1; 11 bases agree with TRBD1. The CDR3 runs to 12 residues. V dropped 6 bases and J dropped 10; count of bases not matched to a gene: 4. CDR3 sequence: CASSPGTGGAFF. CDR3 sequence (DNA): TGTGCCAGCAGCCCCGGGACAGGGGGAGCTTTCTTT.

The chain couples TRBV6-5 to TRBJ2-2; tentatively, D is TRBD2 (6 bases). The CDR3 spans 13 residues. The V end lost 9 bases, the J end lost 5 bases, and 13 bases lay between the germline ends. Germline values: CDR1 MNHEY, CDR2 SVGAGI. CDR3 in DNA: TGTGCCAGTAGGAGGGATATAACCGGGGAGCTGTTTTTT. Translation: CASRRDITGELFF.

The chain links TRBV6-6 to TRBJ1-4, with D maybe TRBD1 (5 bases). The CDR3 is made up of 14 amino acids. Trimming removed 0 bases from V and 4 bases from J, with 6 bases in between. Germline assignment: CDR1 MNHNY and CDR2 SVGAGI (reference sequence). The CDR3 spells CASSYSGDNEKLFF. The DNA for the CDR3 is TGTGCCAGCAGTTACTCAGGGGATAATGAAAAACTGTTTTTT.

The rearrangement uses TRBV3-1 (or the pseudogene TRBV3-2) and TRBJ2-2, with 10 bases aligning to TRBD2. J gave up 0 bases and V 3 bases, and 7 bases lay outside the gene matches. The CDR3 runs to 18 residues. The germline V gene encodes CDR1 LGHDT and CDR2 YNNKEL (reference sequence). CDR3 DNA sequence: TGTGCCAGCAGCCAGTCGCTGCTAGCGGGGGCGAACACCGGGGAGCTGTTTTTT. It is translated as CASSQSLLAGANTGELFF.

The chain is built from TRBV7-2 and TRBJ1-6, with D unclear. This CDR3 has 13 amino acids. V was cut by 4 bases and J by 9 bases, with 10 bases left in between. Germline V lookup: CDR1 SGHTA, CDR2 FQGNSA. This CDR3 is CASSYDSTSPLHF. DNA for the CDR3: TGTGCCAGCAGCTACGACTCAACTTCACCCCTCCACTTT. Full variable domain (rest looked up from reference TRBV7-2 and TRBJ1-6): GAGVSQSPSNKVTEKGKDVELRCDPISGHTALYWYRQSLGQGLEFLIYFQGNSAPDKSGLPSDRFSAERTGGSVSTLTIQRTQQEDSAVYLCASSYDSTSPLHFGNGTRLTVT.